These 28 T cell receptor beta chains share one sample of origin, sequenced in a study of T-cell reconstitution after alpha-beta-depleted transplantation in children. During its preparation, the TCRbeta library received unique molecular identifiers. TCRdb re-called the PCR reads through MiXCR, storing one row per CDR3 protein. This table has hundreds of thousands of distinct CDR3 sequences, 16% appearing once. Specimen: PBMCs, mostly from graft donor cells, collected 360 days after TCRalphabeta/CD19-depleted stem cell transplant. These receptors originate from a boy in the first two years of life who had a stem cell transplant for Wiskott-Aldrich syndrome, so the T cells may come from the graft donor.

At least ten counts were recorded for this clonotype. The chain has TRBV24-1 and TRBJ1-2; unclear D gene. The CDR3 runs 13 residues. V shed 2 bases and J shed 7 bases, with 10 bases lying between them. Germline CDR1 is KGHDR and CDR2 is SFDVKD. CDR3: CATSDWAGGGYTF. Written as DNA, the CDR3 is TGTGCCACCAGTGATTGGGCCGGCGGTGGCTACACCTTC.

The chain is built from TRBV12-3 or TRBV12-4 and TRBJ2-2; D is uncertain. The CDR3 length is 13 residues. The V end was cut by 6 bases, the J end by 1 base, with 6 bases between. The CDR3 region has the DNA TGTGCCAGCAGGAGACAGAACACCGGGGAGCTGTTTTTT. It translates to CASRRQNTGELFF.

This chain connects TRBV6-5 to TRBJ2-7, with D possibly called TRBD1 or TRBD2 (6 bases each). This CDR3 is built from 16 residues. Trimming stripped 2 bases from V and 4 bases from J, with 18 bases between. CDR1 and CDR2 from the germline V gene are MNHEY and SVGAGI. CDR3 sequence reads: CASSYKQPIGGYEQYF. As DNA, the CDR3 is TGTGCCAGCAGTTACAAACAGCCCATAGGGGGGTACGAGCAGTACTTC.

This clonotype was counted between two and nine times. The J gene is TRBJ2-7, the V gene TRBV9; D might be TRBD1 (5 bases). The CDR3 extends over 14 amino acids. The ends were cut back, 1 base at V and 2 bases at J, with 10 bases in the middle. CDR1 is SGDLS and CDR2 is YYNGEE in the germline V gene. The CDR3 here is CASSVQAGTYEQYF. DNA for the CDR3: TGTGCCAGCAGCGTACAAGCAGGGACCTACGAGCAGTACTTC.

This clonotype turned up a few times. The chain employs TRBV3-1 and TRBJ1-5; D gene unclear. Looked up from germline, CDR1 is LGHDT and CDR2 is YNNKEL (reference sequence). Trimming removed 1 base from V and 0 bases from J, with 13 bases in between. The CDR3 is 17 residues long. CDR3 DNA: TGTGCCAGCAGCCAAGGAGGGTTGCGAGGTAGCAATCAGCCCCAGCATTTT. The encoded protein is CASSQGGLRGSNQPQHF.

This clonotype showed up just a few times. The V call is TRBV12-3 or TRBV12-4, the J call TRBJ2-1; 12 bases map to TRBD2. The CDR3 totals 17 residues. V shed 3 bases, J shed 7 bases, and the junction held 10 bases outside the gene matches. CDR3: CASSFGPTSGRLNEQFF. As DNA, the CDR3 is TGTGCCAGCAGTTTCGGACCCACTAGCGGGAGGTTAAATGAGCAGTTCTTC.

The chain uses TRBV6-2 or TRBV6-3 and TRBJ2-1; 8 bases fit TRBD2. Germline CDR1 reads MNHEY; CDR2 reads SVGEGT. J gave up 4 bases and V 6 bases, and 8 bases lay outside the gene matches. The CDR3 length is 15 residues. CDR3 residues: CASSRSGSWYNEQFF. CDR3 DNA: TGTGCCAGCAGCAGGAGCGGGAGCTGGTACAATGAGCAGTTCTTC.

In nucleotides, the CDR3 is TGTGCCAGCAGCAGACCGGGGAATTCGGGAGATACGCAGTATTTT. It translates to CASSRPGNSGDTQYF. V gene TRBV5-5 combines with J gene TRBJ2-3; D possibly corresponds to TRBD2 (5 bases). CDR3 length: 15 residues. Between the trimmed V and J ends, which lost 4 bases and 5 bases, there was a span of 17 bases. Germline-derived CDR1 and CDR2 are SGHKS and YYEKEE (reference sequence).

There are a few counts of this clonotype. This chain uses TRBV28 with TRBJ1-5; TRBD1 might be the D (5 bases). This CDR3 comprises 14 residues. Trimming pared 2 bases from V and 6 bases from J, leaving 11 bases between. Germline CDR1 is MDHEN and CDR2 is SYDVKM. CDR3 protein: CASSLQGRPQPQHF. The CDR3 DNA reads as TGTGCCAGCAGTTTACAGGGACGGCCTCAGCCCCAGCATTTT. Filled out from reference TRBV28 and TRBJ1-5, the complete variable domain reads DVKVTQSSRYLVKRTGEKVFLECVQDMDHENMFWYRQDPGLGLRLIYFSYDVKMKEKGDIPEGYSVSREKKERFSLILESASTNQTSMYLCASSLQGRPQPQHFGDGTRLSIL.

This clonotype was seen more than once but under ten times. The J gene is TRBJ2-4, the V gene TRBV5-1, with 11 bases identical to TRBD1. V was pared by 0 bases and J by 3 bases, with 5 bases of the junction left unmatched. Germline V gives CDR1 SGHRS, CDR2 YFSETQ. The CDR3 spans 17 residues. The CDR3 DNA reads as TGCGCCAGCAGCTTGGGGACAGGGGGCCTGGACAAAAACATTCAGTACTTC. It encodes CASSLGTGGLDKNIQYF.

The V call is TRBV5-6, the J call TRBJ2-4; TRBD2 agrees at 10 bases. Germline V gene data show CDR1 as SGHDT and CDR2 as YYEEEE. V lost 2 bases to trimming and J lost 6 bases; unmatched junction nucleotides: 5. The CDR3 is 15 residues long. CDR3 coding DNA: TGTGCCAGCAGCTTCCTAGCGGGAGCGGTAAACATTCAGTACTTC. This gives the protein CASSFLAGAVNIQYF.

This clonotype was seen a few times. The chain joins TRBV2 to TRBJ2-5; 7 positions agree with TRBD1. CDR1 is SNHLY, CDR2 FYNNEI, per germline. The CDR3 is made up of 15 amino acids. J was trimmed by 3 bases and V by 4 bases; bases with no gene match: 8. CDR3 nucleotides: TGTGCCAGCAGTGCTGGACAGGCTAGAGAAGAGACCCAGTACTTC. This codes for CASSAGQAREETQYF.

The J gene is TRBJ2-7, the V gene TRBV20-1; D gene unclear. The V gene's germline CDR1 is DFQATT and CDR2 SNEGSKA (reference sequence). The CDR3 is 12 residues long. The ends were cut back, 5 bases at V and 2 bases at J, with 10 bases in the middle. The CDR3 spells CSAPPSPYEQYF. CDR3 nucleotide sequence: TGCAGTGCTCCCCCGAGCCCCTACGAGCAGTACTTC.

This clonotype has just a few counts. J is TRBJ2-7 and V is TRBV5-1; D ambiguous. In germline, CDR1 is SGHRS, CDR2 YFSETQ. The V end was cut by 0 bases, the J end by 5 bases, with 15 bases between. The CDR3 is 15 residues long. The CDR3 sequence: CASSLGGSKSDEQYF. CDR3 bases: TGCGCCAGCAGCTTGGGTGGCAGTAAGTCCGACGAGCAGTACTTC.

This clonotype turned up a few times. This chain links TRBV10-3 with TRBJ2-3; 8 bases match TRBD2. Germline lookup yields CDR1 ENHRY and CDR2 SYGVKD. The CDR3 runs to 13 residues. V dropped 10 bases and J dropped 3; count of bases not matched to a gene: 6. CDR3 sequence (DNA): TGTGCCACCCAGCGGGAGCGGACAGATACGCAGTATTTT. It is translated as CATQRERTDTQYF.

This clonotype has a handful of counts. This chain links TRBV27 with TRBJ2-7, with 10 bases fitting TRBD1. V gave up 6 bases and J gave up 2 bases; unmatched junction bases: 7. CDR3 length: 15 amino acids. Germline V gene lookup returns CDR1 MNHEY and CDR2 SMNVEV (reference sequence). The DNA for the CDR3 is TGTGCCAGCAGCACTGGCGGGACAGGGGCCTACGAGCAGTACTTC. It encodes CASSTGGTGAYEQYF.

This clonotype was recorded many times. The rearrangement links TRBV6-5 to TRBJ2-6; 11 bases align to TRBD1. This CDR3 spans 16 amino acids. The germline gives CDR1 MNHEY, CDR2 SVGAGI. The trim removed 10 bases at V and 0 bases at J, leaving 5 bases unmatched. As DNA, the CDR3 is TGTGCCACGGGGACAGGGGGGCCCTCTGGGGCCAACGTCCTGACTTTC. It codes for CATGTGGPSGANVLTF.

The genes are TRBV5-5 and TRBJ2-1; D gene uncertain. There are 12 residues in the CDR3. Germline CDR1 is SGHKS and CDR2 is YYEKEE (reference sequence). The V and J ends lost 2 bases and 10 bases respectively, with 10 bases between them. CDR3 DNA sequence: TGTGCCAGCAGCTTTAACCGTGGGGAGCAGTTCTTC. Its protein is CASSFNRGEQFF.

This chain uses TRBV5-1 with TRBJ1-1; TRBD1 aligns across 7 bases. V trimming: 4 bases; J trimming: 7 bases; junction bases outside the gene matches: 10. This CDR3 comprises 14 residues. Germline V gene sequence: CDR1 SGHRS, CDR2 YFSETQ. The CDR3 loop reads CASSGSSGGNEAFF. Written as DNA, the CDR3 is TGCGCCAGCAGCGGGTCGTCAGGGGGGAATGAAGCTTTCTTT.

In this sample, this clonotype turned up a few times. The chain joins TRBV7-9 to TRBJ2-1, with D perhaps TRBD2 (6 bases). The V gene's germline CDR1 is SEHNR and CDR2 FQNEAQ (reference sequence). The CDR3 consists of 15 residues. Deletions cut 5 bases from V and 2 bases from J, with 13 bases between. The CDR3 sequence is CASSLWGGTYNEQFF. The CDR3 DNA sequence: TGTGCCAGCAGCCTATGGGGCGGGACCTACAATGAGCAGTTCTTC.

In this sample, this clonotype turned up a few times. The chain has TRBV28 and TRBJ2-5; weak D call: TRBD2 (5 bases). This CDR3 is 13 amino acids long. Germline V CDR1 and CDR2: MDHEN, SYDVKM. Trimming took 2 bases from V and 5 from J, leaving 9 bases between them. The CDR3 DNA follows: TGTGCCAGCAGTTTACCGGGGTTGGAGACCCAGTACTTC. It is translated as CASSLPGLETQYF.

This chain links TRBV27 with TRBJ2-2; D gene uncertain. Germline lookup yields CDR1 MNHEY and CDR2 SMNVEV (reference sequence). CDR3 length: 17 residues. Trimming removed 5 bases at V and 0 bases at J, with 16 bases between. The CDR3 reads CASSLTPSPANTGELFF. The CDR3 DNA is TGTGCCAGCAGTCTTACCCCCTCCCCCGCGAACACCGGGGAGCTGTTTTTT.

This clonotype was detected only a few times. The chain is built from TRBV7-8 and TRBJ2-3, with TRBD1 matching over 8 bases. The J segment lost 2 bases and the V segment lost 2 bases, leaving 15 bases of the junction unmatched. The CDR3 contains 19 residues. CDR1 SGHVS and CDR2 FQNEAQ come from the germline V gene. The CDR3 bases are TGTGCCAGCAGCTTAAGAACCCGTGGACAGGGCCGATCCACAGATACGCAGTATTTT. Residues: CASSLRTRGQGRSTDTQYF.

This clonotype came up a few times. The V and J genes are TRBV7-2 and TRBJ2-2; 7 bases are shared with TRBD2. The CDR3 extends over 14 amino acids. CDR1 SGHTA and CDR2 FQGNSA come from the germline V gene. Unmatched junction bases numbered 5, after V lost 4 bases and J lost 6 bases. DNA for the CDR3: TGTGCCAGCAGCTACCGACTAGCCCCCGGGGAGCTGTTTTTT. Translated: CASSYRLAPGELFF.

This chain uses TRBV5-6 with TRBJ2-7; tentatively, D is TRBD1 or TRBD2 (6 bases each). CDR1 is SGHDT and CDR2 is YYEEEE in the germline V gene. The CDR3 length is 15 residues. Deletions cut 3 bases from V and 1 base from J, with 14 bases between. CDR3: CASSSGAGPSYEQYF. In DNA, the CDR3 is TGTGCCAGCAGCTCGGGGGCAGGGCCATCCTACGAGCAGTACTTC.

This clonotype has only a few counts. The chain joins TRBV28 to TRBJ1-6; maybe TRBD1 (5 bases). Trimming took off 8 bases at V and 6 bases at J, with 17 bases between the two ends. CDR3 length equals 15 residues. Germline V CDR1 and CDR2: MDHEN, SYDVKM. Here the CDR3 reads CASSAAGTFNSPLHF. The CDR3 nucleotides are TGTGCCAGCTCCGCGGCGGGGACTTTTAATTCACCCCTCCACTTT.

The rearrangement joins TRBV3-1 to TRBJ2-7; 12 nucleotides align to TRBD2. V shed 3 bases, J shed 0 bases, and the junction held 6 bases outside the gene matches. The germline V gene has CDR1 LGHDT and CDR2 YNNKEL (reference sequence). CDR3 length: 17 residues. This CDR3 is CASSHRMGLAGSYEQYF. The CDR3 nucleotides are TGTGCCAGCAGCCACCGGATGGGACTAGCGGGCTCCTACGAGCAGTACTTC.

In this sample, this clonotype turned up a few times. CDR3 DNA sequence: TGTGCCAGCAGCTTAGAGACAGGACCTCGTGGGGAGCAGTACTTC. Its translation is CASSLETGPRGEQYF. This sequence joins TRBV10-3 and TRBJ2-7; the D gene is possibly TRBD1 (6 bases). From germline, CDR1 is ENHRY and CDR2 SYGVKD. The V end lost 10 bases, the J end lost 7 bases, and 26 bases lay between the germline ends. The CDR3 contains 15 residues.